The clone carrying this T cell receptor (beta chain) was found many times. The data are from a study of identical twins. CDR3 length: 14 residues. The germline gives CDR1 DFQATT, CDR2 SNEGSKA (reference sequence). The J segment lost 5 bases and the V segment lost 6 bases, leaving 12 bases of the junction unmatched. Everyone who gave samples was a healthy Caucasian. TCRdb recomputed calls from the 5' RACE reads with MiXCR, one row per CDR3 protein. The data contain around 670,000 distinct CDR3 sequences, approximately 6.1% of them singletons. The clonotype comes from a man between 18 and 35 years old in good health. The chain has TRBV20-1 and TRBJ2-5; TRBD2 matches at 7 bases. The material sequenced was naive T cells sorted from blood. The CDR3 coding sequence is TGCAGTGCCGCTCGAAGGGGAGGGACGGAGACCCAGTACTTC. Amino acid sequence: CSAARRGGTETQYF.